This T cell receptor beta chain was found in a study of blood T cells in healthy people across ages. Isolation per sample recovered at least 6 million PBMCs. The table lists this clonotype with a few counts. Its antigen is not identified. The authors ran a second PCR of about 6 to 12 cycles using a sample-barcoded 5' primer and a J-beta primer mix. Every cDNA molecule carried a tag from a template-switch adaptor bearing 12 random nucleotides. TCRdb processed the 5' RACE reads anew with MiXCR; each CDR3 protein has one entry. The sample contains hundreds of thousands of distinct CDR3 sequences, around 21% of which appear only once. Looked up from germline, CDR1 is DFQATT and CDR2 is SNEGSKA (reference sequence). Trimming left V 1 base short and J 2 bases short, with 15 bases between. This CDR3 comprises 16 residues. Study outcomes and limitations: Any changes in expanded clonotypes were possibly confounded, as donor CMV status remained unknown. Observed TCR beta diversity per million T cells went down as age went up. This fall followed a roughly linear course with age.

V gene TRBV20-1 combines with J gene TRBJ2-1; D may be TRBD1 or TRBD2 (5 bases each). Sequenced input: blood. The clonotype originates from a man aged 70-80 years in good health. CDR3 sequence (DNA): TGCAGTGCTAGAGGTCGGGTAGGGACGACCTACAATGAGCAGTTCTTC. Translating it yields CSARGRVGTTYNEQFF.